One sample yielded the 25 T cell receptor beta chains listed below, sequenced in a study of blood T cell repertoires in COVID-19. Generated by immunoSEQ multiplex PCR, the TCRdb table keeps only in-frame clones and is missing some. The sample lists fewer than 200,000 clones; 80% to 95% were seen once. The sequencing input was peripheral blood. The origin of the receptors is a man aged 50-59 years with acute or convalescent COVID-19.

V is TRBV3-1 (or the pseudogene TRBV3-2) and J is TRBJ2-3, with 10 bases that match TRBD2. The V and J ends lost 0 bases and 0 bases, in that order; junction bases with no gene match: 3. Per the germline V gene, CDR1 is LGHDT and CDR2 is YNNKEL (reference sequence). The CDR3 length is 17 residues. The CDR3 sequence is CASSQDPTSGSTDTQYF. Here the CDR3 DNA reads TGTGCCAGCAGCCAAGACCCGACTAGCGGGAGCACAGATACGCAGTATTTT.

The V call is TRBV15, the J call TRBJ1-1; tentatively, D is TRBD1 (6 bases). The CDR3 is made up of 15 amino acids. CDR1 and CDR2 from the germline V gene are LNHNV and YYDKDF (reference sequence). The V gene lost 3 bases and the J gene lost 1 base, with 12 bases spanning the gap. As DNA, the CDR3 is TGTGCCACCAGCAGTCATTTAGGGGGGAACACTGAAGCTTTCTTT. Protein: CATSSHLGGNTEAFF.

The chain uses TRBV27 and TRBJ1-5; weak D call: TRBD1 (5 bases). CDR1 and CDR2 (germline): MNHEY, SMNVEV (reference sequence). Trimming pared 0 bases from V and 7 bases from J, leaving 16 bases between. The CDR3 length is 16 residues. The CDR3 protein is CASSLSSGHGGQPQHF. CDR3 coding DNA: TGTGCCAGCAGTTTATCTTCAGGCCACGGGGGGCAGCCCCAGCATTTT.

The CDR3 loop is CASTKGLIGTQYF. CDR3 DNA: TGTGCCAGCACAAAAGGACTAATCGGGACCCAGTACTTC. This chain joins TRBV2 and TRBJ2-5; possible D gene TRBD2, 6 bases. The CDR3 consists of 13 residues. V lost 7 bases and J 7 bases, leaving 16 bases between the germline ends. In germline, CDR1 is SNHLY, CDR2 FYNNEI.

CDR3 coding DNA: TGTGCCAGCAGCCCTCGGGTGACTAGCTCGAGAAATGAGCAGTTCTTC. It translates to CASSPRVTSSRNEQFF. The rearrangement uses TRBV7-3 and TRBJ2-1; 7 positions agree with TRBD2. Germline CDR1 SGHTA, CDR2 FQGTGA. The junction had 14 bases not matched to a gene; V was cut back by 5 bases and J by 7 bases. This CDR3 spans 16 amino acids. The complete variable domain, with remaining parts taken from reference TRBV7-3 and TRBJ2-1, reads GAGVSQTPSNKVTEKGKYVELRCDPISGHTALYWYRQSLGQGPEFLIYFQGTGAADDSGLPNDRFFAVRPEGSVSTLKIQRTERGDSAVYLCASSPRVTSSRNEQFFGPGTRLTVL.

This chain connects TRBV7-3 to TRBJ2-2; 8 bases agree with TRBD2. V lost 3 bases, J lost 4 bases, and 4 bases stayed unmatched. The CDR3 sequence is 15 residues long. The germline gives CDR1 SGHTA, CDR2 FQGTGA. Here the CDR3 DNA reads TGTGCCAGCAGCTTCCGGGAGGGATTCACCGGGGAGCTGTTTTTT. Residues: CASSFREGFTGELFF. The whole variable domain, filled in from reference TRBV7-3 and TRBJ2-2, reads GAGVSQTPSNKVTEKGKYVELRCDPISGHTALYWYRQSLGQGPEFLIYFQGTGAADDSGLPNDRFFAVRPEGSVSTLKIQRTERGDSAVYLCASSFREGFTGELFFGEGSRLTVL.

The count of this clone is one. The chain uses TRBV15 and TRBJ1-4; D is unresolved. Looked up from germline, CDR1 is LNHNV and CDR2 is YYDKDF (reference sequence). Trimming stripped 0 bases from V and 1 base from J, with 9 bases between. The CDR3 is made up of 16 amino acids. CDR3: CATSRDQVGTNEKLFF. The CDR3 coding sequence is TGTGCCACCAGCAGAGACCAGGTTGGAACTAATGAAAAACTGTTTTTT.

The gene calls are TRBV9 and TRBJ2-3, with a possible D match to TRBD2 (6 bases). The CDR3 sequence is 13 residues long. Germline assignment: CDR1 SGDLS and CDR2 YYNGEE. V gave up 0 bases and J gave up 8 bases, with 10 bases separating them. The CDR3 is CASSVGVGGTQYF. The DNA for the CDR3 is TGTGCCAGCAGCGTAGGGGTCGGGGGTACGCAGTATTTT. The full variable domain, completed using reference TRBV9 and TRBJ2-3, is DSGVTQTPKHLITATGQRVTLRCSPRSGDLSVYWYQQSLDQGLQFLIQYYNGEERAKGNILERFSAQQFPDLHSELNLSSLELGDSALYFCASSVGVGGTQYFGPGTRLTVL.

The chain is built from TRBV7-9 and TRBJ2-7; no firm D call. Germline V gives CDR1 SEHNR, CDR2 FQNEAQ (reference sequence). CDR3 length: 11 residues. V was shortened by 5 bases and J by 4 bases, with 6 bases between the two germline ends. The CDR3 region has the DNA TGTGCCAGCAGCAACAGTTACGAGCAGTACTTC. Its translation: CASSNSYEQYF. Supplemented by reference TRBV7-9 and TRBJ2-7, the full variable domain reads DTGVSQNPRHKITKRGQNVTFRCDPISEHNRLYWYRQTLGQGPEFLTYFQNEAQLEKSRLLSDRFSAERPKGSFSTLEIQRTEQGDSAMYLCASSNSYEQYFGPGTRLTVT.

The genes are TRBV3-1 (or the pseudogene TRBV3-2) and TRBJ1-2, with a tentative D call TRBD1 (6 bases). The CDR3 consists of 14 residues. V was clipped by 0 bases and J by 8 bases, with 13 bases between them. Germline V gene data show CDR1 as LGHDT and CDR2 as YNNKEL (reference sequence). CDR3 sequence (DNA): TGTGCCAGCAGCCAAGATGCAGGGGCGGGCGGCTACACCTTC. It translates to CASSQDAGAGGYTF.

The chain has TRBV19 and TRBJ1-2; D possibly corresponds to TRBD1 (5 bases). Per germline, CDR1 LNHDA and CDR2 SQIVND (reference sequence). The CDR3 is 14 amino acids. With 3 bases removed from V and 6 bases from J, the gap between germline ends came to 14 bases. The CDR3 region is CASSIPGNSDGYTF. The CDR3 DNA reads TGTGCCAGTAGTATTCCAGGGAATTCGGATGGCTACACCTTC.

This clone was seen once. This sequence joins TRBV19 and TRBJ1-1; tentative D call: TRBD1 (6 bases). Germline V gene lookup returns CDR1 LNHDA and CDR2 SQIVND (reference sequence). V lost 4 bases, J lost 0 bases, and 9 bases lay in between. The CDR3 length is 14 residues. As DNA, the CDR3 is TGTGCCAGTAGTACAGGGGTGGTGAACACTGAAGCTTTCTTT. Translation gives CASSTGVVNTEAFF.

This chain connects TRBV6-4 to TRBJ1-5; D possibly corresponds to TRBD1 (5 bases). The CDR3 runs 13 residues. Trimming left V 6 bases short and J 5 bases short, with 11 bases between. CDR1 and CDR2 (germline): MRHNA, SNTAGT. The DNA for the CDR3 is TGTGCCAGCAGGCGGGGGGGTTATCAGCCCCAGCATTTT. It encodes CASRRGGYQPQHF.

This rearrangement joins TRBV7-2 to TRBJ1-5; D is possibly TRBD1 (5 bases). Trimming left V 2 bases short and J 6 bases short, with 14 bases between. The CDR3 loop spans 15 amino acids. Germline V lookup: CDR1 SGHTA, CDR2 FQGNSA. In nucleotides, the CDR3 is TGTGCCAGCAGCTTAAAGGGCGCAGGGCCTCAGCCCCAGCATTTT. Translated: CASSLKGAGPQPQHF.

The table lists this clone with a few counts. The J gene is TRBJ1-1, the V gene TRBV28, with TRBD1 identical over 12 bases. The CDR3 has 15 residues. The junction had 4 bases not matched to a gene; V was cut back by 3 bases and J by 5 bases. CDR1 is MDHEN, CDR2 SYDVKM, per germline. CDR3 sequence: CASSFGTGGWTEAFF. The CDR3 region has the DNA TGTGCCAGCAGTTTTGGGACAGGGGGCTGGACTGAAGCTTTCTTT.

The chain combines TRBV9 with TRBJ2-1, with D tentatively TRBD1 (6 bases). CDR3 length equals 16 residues. CDR1 and CDR2 (germline): SGDLS, YYNGEE. Between the trimmed V and J ends, which lost 4 bases and 2 bases, there was a span of 16 bases. DNA of the CDR3: TGTGCCAGCAGCCAAGGGACATCTTACCCCTACAATGAGCAGTTCTTC. Translation gives CASSQGTSYPYNEQFF.

V and J are TRBV7-2 and TRBJ2-5; TRBD2 matches at 9 bases. The CDR3 loop spans 16 amino acids. The germline V gene has CDR1 SGHTA and CDR2 FQGNSA. J lost 5 bases, V lost 1 base, and 8 bases had no gene match. The CDR3 reads CASSLVGGGAVETQYF. The CDR3 DNA follows: TGTGCCAGCAGCTTAGTTGGCGGGGGGGCTGTGGAGACCCAGTACTTC.

V gene TRBV7-9 combines with J gene TRBJ1-6; no firm D call. CDR3 length: 15 amino acids. Looked up from germline, CDR1 is SEHNR and CDR2 is FQNEAQ (reference sequence). The ends were cut back, 5 bases at V and 6 bases at J, with 14 bases in the middle. CDR3 sequence (DNA): TGTGCCAGCAGCCTATCAGGTCTTGGTAATTCACCCCTCCACTTT. This encodes CASSLSGLGNSPLHF.

The genes are TRBV11-2 and TRBJ1-1, with 7 bases identical to TRBD1. CDR3 length: 11 amino acids. From germline, CDR1 is SGHAT and CDR2 FQNNGV. V shed 2 bases, J shed 10 bases, and the junction held 1 base outside the gene matches. The CDR3 nucleotides are TGTGCCAGCAGCTTAAACAGGGGAGCTTTCTTT. It specifies CASSLNRGAFF. The variable domain in full, completed from reference TRBV11-2 and TRBJ1-1, reads EAGVAQSPRYKIIEKRQSVAFWCNPISGHATLYWYQQILGQGPKLLIQFQNNGVVDDSQLPKDRFSAERLKGVDSTLKIQPAKLEDSAVYLCASSLNRGAFFGQGTRLTVV.

The chain recombines TRBV4-2 with TRBJ1-2; the D is unclear. V lost 0 bases and J 7 bases, leaving 12 bases between the germline ends. From germline, CDR1 is LGHNA and CDR2 YNFKEQ. CDR3 size: 14 residues. As DNA, the CDR3 is TGTGCCAGCAGCCAAGATGTCCAGGTTGGTGGCTACACCTTC. Residues: CASSQDVQVGGYTF.

The chain joins TRBV9 to TRBJ2-3; 7 nucleotides agree with TRBD2. There are 16 residues in the CDR3. J lost 4 bases, V lost 3 bases, and 11 bases had no gene match. Germline loops: CDR1 SGDLS, CDR2 YYNGEE. Here the CDR3 DNA reads TGTGCCAGCAGCGCCCACGGCGCGGGAGTGGCAGATACGCAGTATTTT. It encodes CASSAHGAGVADTQYF.

The V call is TRBV27, the J call TRBJ1-2, with D maybe TRBD1 (5 bases). Trimming pared 4 bases from V and 6 bases from J, leaving 18 bases between. Germline lookup yields CDR1 MNHEY and CDR2 SMNVEV (reference sequence). The CDR3 is 15 residues long. CDR3 protein: CASSWGRSGINGYTF. The CDR3 DNA reads TGTGCCAGCAGTTGGGGCAGATCGGGTATCAATGGCTACACCTTC.

In its sample, this clone was seen once. V and J are TRBV27 and TRBJ1-2, with 8 nucleotides matching TRBD1. Trimming at V came to 5 bases and at J to 1 base, leaving 6 bases not matched to a gene. Germline loops: CDR1 MNHEY, CDR2 SMNVEV (reference sequence). The CDR3 runs 15 residues. CDR3 coding DNA: TGTGCCAGCAGTCCCCGACAGGGGTTTAACTATGGCTACACCTTC. As protein: CASSPRQGFNYGYTF.

This chain uses TRBV6-5 with TRBJ1-5; possibly TRBD1 for D (6 bases). V was pared by 8 bases and J by 7 bases, with 18 bases between. This CDR3 is 14 amino acids long. Germline values: CDR1 MNHEY, CDR2 SVGAGI. The CDR3 loop is CASPTPEGGQPQHF. For the CDR3, the DNA is TGTGCCAGCCCTACACCCGAAGGGGGACAGCCCCAGCATTTT.

CDR3 DNA: TGTGCCAGCAGTTGGTGGGCAGGGGATTTCACCGGGGAGCTGTTTTTT. It encodes CASSWWAGDFTGELFF. The chain has TRBV6-6 and TRBJ2-2; tentatively, D is TRBD1 (6 bases). The ends were cut back, 4 bases at V and 4 bases at J, with 16 bases in the middle. CDR3 size: 16 residues. Per the germline V gene, CDR1 is MNHNY and CDR2 is SVGAGI (reference sequence).